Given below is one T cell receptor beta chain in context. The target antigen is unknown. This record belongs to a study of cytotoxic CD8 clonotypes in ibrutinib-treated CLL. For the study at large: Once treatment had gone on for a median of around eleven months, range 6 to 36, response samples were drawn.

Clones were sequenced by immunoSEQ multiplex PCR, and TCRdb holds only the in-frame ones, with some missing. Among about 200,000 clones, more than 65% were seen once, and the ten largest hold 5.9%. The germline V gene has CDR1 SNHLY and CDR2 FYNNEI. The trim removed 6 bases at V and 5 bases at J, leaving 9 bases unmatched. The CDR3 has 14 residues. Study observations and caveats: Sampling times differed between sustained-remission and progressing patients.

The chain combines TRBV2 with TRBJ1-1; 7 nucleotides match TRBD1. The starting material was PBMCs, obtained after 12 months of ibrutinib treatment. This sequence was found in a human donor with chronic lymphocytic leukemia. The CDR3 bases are TGTGCCAGCAGAGGAGAGGGGGCGAGAACTGAAGCTTTCTTT. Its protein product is CASRGEGARTEAFF.